Presented here are 21 T cell receptor beta chains from one specimen sequenced in a study of cytomegalovirus exposure and HLA in healthy donors (dated by TCRdb to about 2017). Preparation of the library involved the immunoSEQ multiplex PCR assay. For the multiplex PCR, a mixture combining 60 forward primers for TCR Vbeta segments and 13 reverse primers for TCR Jbeta segments was used. Entries here come from immuneACCESS through TCRdb and include only in-frame sequences with V and J called. Some clones fail to appear in such tables; in the studies checked, an unresolved V gene covers under half of the shortfall, and the cause of the remainder is unknown. The sample has about 110,000 clones on record, approximately 73% of them singletons. The ten biggest clones cover roughly 8.2% of the sample. Specimen: PBMCs. The receptors here all came from a young man in good health and CMV-seronegative.

This clone turned up a few times. This chain joins TRBV19 and TRBJ2-3; the D gene is possibly TRBD1 (7 bases). This CDR3 region has 17 residues. The V end lost 2 bases, the J end lost 2 bases, and 17 bases lay between the germline ends. Germline lookup yields CDR1 LNHDA and CDR2 SQIVND (reference sequence). CDR3 in DNA: TGTGCCAGTAGTATATTTTCGGAGGGACAGTCCACAGATACGCAGTATTTT. Protein product: CASSIFSEGQSTDTQYF.

The J gene is TRBJ1-3, the V gene TRBV18, with D unresolved. CDR1 is KGHSH, CDR2 LQKENI, per germline. V lost 6 bases and J 0 bases, leaving 6 bases between the germline ends. The CDR3 loop spans 13 amino acids. CDR3 coding DNA: TGTGCCAGCTCCCGGGACTCTGGAAACACCATATATTTT. Its protein product is CASSRDSGNTIYF.

The chain couples TRBV5-1 to TRBJ1-1; tentatively, D is TRBD1 (5 bases). V was clipped by 2 bases and J by 6 bases, with 11 bases between them. Germline V gene data show CDR1 as SGHRS and CDR2 as YFSETQ. This CDR3 is 13 amino acids long. The CDR3 loop reads CASSFREGSEAFF. The CDR3 DNA reads as TGCGCCAGCAGCTTTAGGGAGGGGTCTGAAGCTTTCTTT.

CDR3 DNA: TGTGCCAGCAGCCCCGTAGCGGGGGGGCCGTATGAGCAGTTCTTC. Translation gives CASSPVAGGPYEQFF. The V gene is TRBV28, the J gene TRBJ2-1, with 11 bases fitting TRBD2. The germline V gene encodes CDR1 MDHEN and CDR2 SYDVKM. V shed 6 bases and J 8 bases; nucleotides not matched to a gene: 9. The CDR3 has 15 amino acids.

This clone has only a few counts. The chain couples TRBV25-1 to TRBJ2-5, with D perhaps TRBD2 (5 bases). The J call could be wrong; TRBJ2-7 is a better fit for the DNA end. Germline V gene sequence: CDR1 MGHDK, CDR2 SYGVNS. The CDR3 extends over 14 amino acids. The CDR3 nucleotides read TGTGCCAGCAGTGCTCACCGGGATATCTACGAGCAGTACTTC. Translated: CASSAHRDIYEQYF.

This chain joins TRBV7-9 and TRBJ1-2; TRBD1 aligns across 9 bases. Trimming cost V 5 bases and J 2 bases; bases outside gene matches: 3. The CDR3 length is 14 residues. Germline V gene data show CDR1 as SEHNR and CDR2 as FQNEAQ (reference sequence). The CDR3 DNA is TGTGCCAGCAGCCCGACAGGGGGGAACTATGGCTACACCTTC. It codes for CASSPTGGNYGYTF.

This chain links TRBV6-1 with TRBJ1-5; 8 bases are shared with TRBD1. Trimming removed 7 bases from V and 2 bases from J; junction bases left unmatched: 4. This CDR3 contains 14 residues. Germline CDR1 MNHNS, CDR2 SASEGT. In DNA, the CDR3 is TGTGCCAGCACCCAGACAGGGGGCAATCAGCCCCAGCATTTT. It encodes CASTQTGGNQPQHF.

Comments on this clone: The junction and the germline gene differ at one end; a read error may be behind it. The J gene is TRBJ1-5, the V gene TRBV7-8; TRBD1 is a possible D gene (5 bases). Germline CDR1 and CDR2: SGHVS and FQNEAQ. The CDR3 is 16 residues long. The CDR3 sequence: CASSLAGLGLNQPQHF. The CDR3 coding sequence is TGTGCCAGCAGCCTAGCAGGGTTAGGACTCAATCAGCCCCAGCATTTT. The full variable domain, with the rest looked up from reference TRBV7-8 and TRBJ1-5, is GAGVSQSPRYKVAKRGQDVALRCDPISGHVSLFWYQQALGQGPEFLTYFQNEAQLDKSGLPSDRFFAERPEGSVSTLKIQRTQQEDSAVYLCASSLAGLGLNQPQHFGDGTRLSIL.

The chain is built from TRBV7-2 and TRBJ2-3; 7 nucleotides match TRBD1. Germline CDR1 is SGHTA and CDR2 is FQGNSA. The ends lost 4 bases at V and 5 bases at J; junction bases unmatched: 0. The CDR3 runs 12 residues. The chain's CDR3 is CASSWTGDTQYF. In DNA, the CDR3 is TGTGCCAGCAGCTGGACAGGAGATACGCAGTATTTT.

As to this clone: An end of the junction does not agree with germline; a read error may underlie this. The rearrangement joins TRBV7-9 to TRBJ1-2; TRBD1 agrees at 7 bases. The CDR3 is 14 residues long. Germline V gene data show CDR1 as SEHNR and CDR2 as FQNEAQ (reference sequence). CDR3 nucleotides: TGTGCCAGCAGCCCTACAGGGGATCGGGATGGCTATACCTTC. It codes for CASSPTGDRDGYTF. The full variable domain, in which reference TRBV7-9 and TRBJ1-2 provide the parts outside the CDR3, is DTGVSQNPRHKITKRGQNVTFRCDPISEHNRLYWYRQTLGQGPEFLTYFQNEAQLEKSRLLSDRFSAERPKGSFSTLEIQRTEQGDSAMYLCASSPTGDRDGYTFGSGTRLTVV.

The rearrangement uses TRBV7-9 and TRBJ2-7, with D possibly matching TRBD2 (5 bases). The CDR3 runs to 15 residues. With 4 bases removed from V and 5 bases from J, the gap between germline ends came to 18 bases. CDR1 and CDR2 (germline): SEHNR, FQNEAQ (reference sequence). The CDR3 spells CASSSALGMANEQYF. For the CDR3, the DNA is TGTGCCAGCAGCTCTGCCCTCGGGATGGCCAACGAGCAGTACTTC.

This clone showed up just once. The V and J genes are TRBV9 and TRBJ2-1, with 8 bases matching TRBD2. Trimming cost V 4 bases and J 8 bases; bases outside gene matches: 11. The CDR3 is made up of 15 amino acids. In germline, CDR1 is SGDLS, CDR2 YYNGEE. The CDR3 DNA sequence: TGTGCCAGCAGCTCCATCAGCGGGGGCTTCGATGAGCAGTTCTTC. Its protein product is CASSSISGGFDEQFF.

On this clone itself: Because it lacks the conserved phenylalanine or tryptophan at the end, this CDR3 is likely a read error. The DNA is left out, because the CDR3 cannot be placed on it with certainty; the CDR3 is given as TCRdb lists it. The rearrangement uses TRBV5-1 and TRBJ2-7; the table's D call, TRBD2, was not checked against the DNA. Germline V gene data show CDR1 as SGHRS and CDR2 as YFSETQ. The CDR3 sequence runs 11 residues, both termini included. The CDR3 loop reads CASSLDGATSG.

The chain carries TRBV5-1 and TRBJ1-1, with D unresolved. Between the trimmed V and J ends, which lost 4 bases and 2 bases, there was a span of 12 bases. Germline assignment: CDR1 SGHRS and CDR2 YFSETQ. The CDR3 is 14 amino acids. CDR3 DNA sequence: TGCGCCAGCAGCCGGACTCAAGGAAACACTGAAGCTTTCTTT. Amino acids: CASSRTQGNTEAFF.

This clone was observed a handful of times. The chain has TRBV19 and TRBJ2-7, with 9 bases aligning to TRBD2. Germline V lookup: CDR1 LNHDA, CDR2 SQIVND (reference sequence). Germline trimming cut 6 bases from V and 4 bases from J; bases unmatched to any gene: 13. The CDR3 contains 16 residues. CDR3 residues: CASSEARPLAGYEQYF. CDR3 sequence (DNA): TGTGCCAGTAGCGAGGCCCGCCCGCTAGCGGGGTACGAGCAGTACTTC.

This chain connects TRBV27 to TRBJ1-1; D gene ambiguous. The germline V and J ends were trimmed by 3 bases and 5 bases, with 10 bases remaining between them. CDR3 length: 13 residues. Germline V CDR1 and CDR2: MNHEY, SMNVEV (reference sequence). The CDR3 sequence: CASSLSLRTEAFF. CDR3 DNA sequence: TGTGCCAGCAGTTTGTCTCTCAGAACTGAAGCTTTCTTT.

CDR3 residues: CASSAAGEETQYF. The CDR3 nucleotides read TGTGCCAGCAGCGCCGCAGGGGAAGAGACCCAGTACTTC. The chain has TRBV5-4 and TRBJ2-5, with a weak D call TRBD1 (6 bases). The germline V gene has CDR1 SGHNT and CDR2 YYREEE (reference sequence). The ends were cut back, 4 bases at V and 3 bases at J, with 10 bases in the middle. The CDR3 length is 13 residues. Based on the CDR3 plus reference TRBV5-4 and TRBJ2-5, the full variable domain is ETGVTQSPTHLIKTRGQQVTLRCSSQSGHNTVSWYQQALGQGPQFIFQYYREEENGRGNFPPRFSGLQFPNYSSELNVNALELDDSALYLCASSAAGEETQYFGPGTRLLVL.

The chain combines TRBV6-1 with TRBJ2-7; tentative D call: TRBD1 (6 bases). V lost 1 base to trimming and J lost 9 bases, with 10 bases between them. The CDR3 totals 12 residues. The germline V gene encodes CDR1 MNHNS and CDR2 SASEGT. The CDR3 reads CASSEGTEGQYF. The CDR3, as DNA: TGTGCCAGCAGTGAAGGGACAGAGGGGCAGTACTTC.

The gene calls are TRBV29-1 and TRBJ1-2; no definite D call. The CDR3 runs to 13 residues. The germline gives CDR1 SQVTM, CDR2 ANQGSEA. V lost 3 bases, J lost 5 bases, and 13 bases lay in between. This CDR3 is CSVDGPNLYGYTF. In nucleotides, the CDR3 is TGCAGCGTTGATGGGCCGAACCTATATGGCTACACCTTC. Complete variable domain (other parts from reference TRBV29-1 and TRBJ1-2): SAVISQKPSRDICQRGTSLTIQCQVDSQVTMMFWYRQQPGQSLTLIATANQGSEATYESGFVIDKFPISRPNLTFSTLTVSNMSPEDSSIYLCSVDGPNLYGYTFGSGTRLTVV.

This clone was seen just once. The rearrangement links TRBV27 to TRBJ1-1, with D perhaps TRBD1 (5 bases). The CDR3 consists of 14 residues. Trimming pared 6 bases from V and 0 bases from J, leaving 11 bases between. The germline V gene encodes CDR1 MNHEY and CDR2 SMNVEV (reference sequence). Here the CDR3 DNA reads TGTGCCAGCAGAGGCGACAGCATGAACACTGAAGCTTTCTTT. Protein: CASRGDSMNTEAFF.

This rearrangement joins TRBV7-8 to TRBJ2-3, with 12 bases identical to TRBD2. Germline V lookup: CDR1 SGHVS, CDR2 FQNEAQ. The CDR3 length is 15 residues. J gave up 8 bases and V 1 base, and 4 bases lay outside the gene matches. CDR3 region: CASSLGTSGTGTQYF. In DNA form, the CDR3 reads TGTGCCAGCAGCTTAGGGACTAGCGGGACTGGTACGCAGTATTTT.